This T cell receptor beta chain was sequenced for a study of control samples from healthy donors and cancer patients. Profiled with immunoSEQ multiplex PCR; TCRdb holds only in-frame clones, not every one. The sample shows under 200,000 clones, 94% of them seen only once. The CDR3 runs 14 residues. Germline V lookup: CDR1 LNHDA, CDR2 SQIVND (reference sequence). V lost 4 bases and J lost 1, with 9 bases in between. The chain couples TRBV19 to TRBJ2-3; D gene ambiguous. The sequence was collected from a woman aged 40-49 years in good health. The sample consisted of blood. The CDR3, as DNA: TGTGCCAGTAGTACCGAGACACGCACAGATACGCAGTATTTT. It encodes CASSTETRTDTQYF. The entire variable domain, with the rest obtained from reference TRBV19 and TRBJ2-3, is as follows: DGGITQSPKYLFRKEGQNVTLSCEQNLNHDAMYWYRQDPGQGLRLIYYSQIVNDFQKGDIAEGYSVSREKKESFPLTVTSAQKNPTAFYLCASSTETRTDTQYFGPGTRLTVL.